The 16 T cell receptor beta chains below come from one sample, sequenced in a study of T cell responses to AZD1222 COVID-19 vaccine. The protocol was immunoSEQ multiplex PCR, while the TCRdb copy is restricted to in-frame clones and leaves out a portion. The sample shows fewer than 90,000 clones, 80% to 95% of them seen only once. The sample was peripheral blood, taken 28 days after the second AZD1222 dose. These receptors all come from an adult who received the AZD1222 COVID-19 vaccine.

The chain employs TRBV5-5 and TRBJ1-1; the D is unclear. V dropped 4 bases and J dropped 3 bases, with 13 bases sitting between them. The CDR3 runs 14 residues. CDR1 and CDR2 from the germline V gene are SGHKS and YYEKEE (reference sequence). The CDR3 protein is CASSPPGRDTEAFF. Written as DNA, the CDR3 is TGTGCCAGCAGCCCCCCGGGGAGGGACACTGAAGCTTTCTTT.

This sequence joins TRBV28 and TRBJ1-2; D perhaps matches TRBD1 (6 bases). Germline loops: CDR1 MDHEN, CDR2 SYDVKM. The CDR3 sequence is 13 residues long. V was clipped by 7 bases and J by 3 bases, with 12 bases between them. The CDR3 DNA reads as TGTGCCAGCACCATAGGACAGTACTATGGCTACACCTTC. As protein: CASTIGQYYGYTF.

The gene calls are TRBV7-3 and TRBJ1-6, with D perhaps matching TRBD1 (5 bases). Germline V lookup: CDR1 SGHTA, CDR2 FQGTGA. The V and J ends lost 8 bases and 5 bases respectively, with 10 bases between them. The length of the CDR3 is 13 residues. CDR3 coding DNA: TGTGCCAGCCGGGGCACAAATAATTCACCCCTCCACTTT. It codes for CASRGTNNSPLHF.

This clone was observed a few times. CDR3 residues: CASSPQDDQPQHF. The CDR3 bases are TGTGCCAGCTCACCACAGGACGATCAGCCCCAGCATTTT. The chain combines TRBV18 with TRBJ1-5; D is ambiguous. CDR3 length equals 13 residues. Germline assignment: CDR1 KGHSH and CDR2 LQKENI. V lost 1 base to trimming and J lost 5 bases, with 6 bases between them.

The rearrangement joins TRBV28 to TRBJ2-1; D not certain. This CDR3 has 12 amino acids. Trimming took off 6 bases at V and 8 bases at J, with 11 bases between the two ends. Germline V gives CDR1 MDHEN, CDR2 SYDVKM. CDR3 sequence: CASRRWIDEQFF. As DNA, the CDR3 is TGTGCCAGCAGAAGGTGGATCGATGAGCAGTTCTTC.

This clone was seen once. The genes are TRBV15 and TRBJ1-2; weak D call: TRBD1 (6 bases). The V and J ends lost 5 bases and 3 bases respectively, with 16 bases between them. Germline loops: CDR1 LNHNV, CDR2 YYDKDF (reference sequence). The CDR3 contains 15 residues. The CDR3 protein is CATSALLGGYYGYTF. The CDR3 nucleotides are TGTGCCACCAGCGCCCTGCTGGGGGGCTACTATGGCTACACCTTC.

This chain joins TRBV9 and TRBJ2-1, with TRBD2 matching 9 bases. CDR1 is SGDLS and CDR2 is YYNGEE in the germline V gene. The CDR3 sequence is 15 residues long. The junction had 5 bases not matched to a gene; V was cut back by 3 bases and J by 4 bases. CDR3 nucleotide sequence: TGTGCCAGCAGCGACAAAGCGGGGGGTTACAATGAGCAGTTCTTC. Translation: CASSDKAGGYNEQFF.

The chain links TRBV7-2 to TRBJ2-7, with TRBD2 as a possible D gene (7 bases). The V end lost 1 base, the J end lost 6 bases, and 16 bases lay between the germline ends. This CDR3 region has 15 residues. The germline V gene has CDR1 SGHTA and CDR2 FQGNSA. In nucleotides, the CDR3 is TGTGCCAGCAGCTTAGGATCGGGGGGCCTTAGCGAGCAGTACTTC. It translates to CASSLGSGGLSEQYF.

The V call is TRBV13, the J call TRBJ1-2; weak D call: TRBD1 (5 bases). The ends were cut back, 5 bases at V and 4 bases at J, with 11 bases in the middle. The CDR3 runs to 13 residues. Germline V gene sequence: CDR1 PRHDT, CDR2 FYEKMQ (reference sequence). The CDR3 sequence: CASSEAGRYGYTF. DNA of the CDR3: TGTGCCAGCAGCGAAGCAGGGCGCTATGGCTACACCTTC.

V gene TRBV28 combines with J gene TRBJ1-1, with D unclear. Germline V gene data show CDR1 as MDHEN and CDR2 as SYDVKM. Trimming shortened V by 7 bases and J by 5 bases, and 8 bases separated the two germline ends. The CDR3 sequence is 11 residues long. The CDR3 nucleotides are TGTGCCAGCACCCTGGGTACTGAAGCTTTCTTT. It specifies CASTLGTEAFF.

The chain employs TRBV6-2 or TRBV6-3 and TRBJ2-2; 14 bases align to TRBD2. The germline gives CDR1 MNHEY, CDR2 SVGEGT. The CDR3 runs to 16 residues. The ends lost 4 bases at V and 7 bases at J; junction bases unmatched: 5. In DNA, the CDR3 is TGTGCCAGCAGTTCGGGACTAGCGGGAGTCCACGGGGAGCTGTTTTTT. It is translated as CASSSGLAGVHGELFF.

The CDR3: CASSLTGLGETQYF. The CDR3 DNA sequence: TGCGCCAGCAGCTTGACAGGGCTTGGAGAGACCCAGTACTTC. The V gene is TRBV5-1, the J gene TRBJ2-5; a weak D match, TRBD1 (6 bases). The CDR3 consists of 14 residues. V was clipped by 1 base and J by 4 bases, with 11 bases between them. Germline lookup yields CDR1 SGHRS and CDR2 YFSETQ.

The rearrangement uses TRBV6-6 and TRBJ2-7; D is ambiguous. Between the trimmed V and J ends, which lost 6 bases and 2 bases, there was a span of 5 bases. Germline-derived CDR1 and CDR2 are MNHNY and SVGAGI (reference sequence). This CDR3 comprises 11 residues. The CDR3 here is CASSLTYEQYF. The CDR3 region has the DNA TGTGCCAGCAGCCTAACCTACGAGCAGTACTTC.

The V and J genes are TRBV5-1 and TRBJ1-2, with 8 bases lining up with TRBD1. V was pared by 5 bases and J by 5 bases, with 8 bases of the junction left unmatched. The CDR3 spans 14 residues. CDR1 and CDR2 (germline): SGHRS, YFSETQ. The CDR3 sequence: CASRSGQGRYGYTF. CDR3 sequence (DNA): TGCGCCAGCAGATCTGGACAGGGAAGGTATGGCTACACCTTC.

The rearrangement links TRBV5-1 to TRBJ2-1; TRBD1 matches at 11 bases. Germline CDR1 reads SGHRS; CDR2 reads YFSETQ. V lost 2 bases, J lost 8 bases, and 6 bases stayed unmatched. The CDR3 has 15 residues. In DNA form, the CDR3 reads TGCGCCAGCAGCTTTCTAGGACAGGGGGCGGATGAGCAGTTCTTC. Protein: CASSFLGQGADEQFF.

This sequence joins TRBV9 and TRBJ2-7, with 11 bases aligning to TRBD1. Losses at the gene ends were 4 bases for V and 7 bases for J; bases not matched to a gene: 10. The germline CDR1 and CDR2 sequences are SGDLS and YYNGEE. The CDR3 consists of 15 residues. The DNA for the CDR3 is TGTGCCAGCAGCCCAAGCGGGACAGGGGGTAGAGAGCAGTACTTC. It translates to CASSPSGTGGREQYF.